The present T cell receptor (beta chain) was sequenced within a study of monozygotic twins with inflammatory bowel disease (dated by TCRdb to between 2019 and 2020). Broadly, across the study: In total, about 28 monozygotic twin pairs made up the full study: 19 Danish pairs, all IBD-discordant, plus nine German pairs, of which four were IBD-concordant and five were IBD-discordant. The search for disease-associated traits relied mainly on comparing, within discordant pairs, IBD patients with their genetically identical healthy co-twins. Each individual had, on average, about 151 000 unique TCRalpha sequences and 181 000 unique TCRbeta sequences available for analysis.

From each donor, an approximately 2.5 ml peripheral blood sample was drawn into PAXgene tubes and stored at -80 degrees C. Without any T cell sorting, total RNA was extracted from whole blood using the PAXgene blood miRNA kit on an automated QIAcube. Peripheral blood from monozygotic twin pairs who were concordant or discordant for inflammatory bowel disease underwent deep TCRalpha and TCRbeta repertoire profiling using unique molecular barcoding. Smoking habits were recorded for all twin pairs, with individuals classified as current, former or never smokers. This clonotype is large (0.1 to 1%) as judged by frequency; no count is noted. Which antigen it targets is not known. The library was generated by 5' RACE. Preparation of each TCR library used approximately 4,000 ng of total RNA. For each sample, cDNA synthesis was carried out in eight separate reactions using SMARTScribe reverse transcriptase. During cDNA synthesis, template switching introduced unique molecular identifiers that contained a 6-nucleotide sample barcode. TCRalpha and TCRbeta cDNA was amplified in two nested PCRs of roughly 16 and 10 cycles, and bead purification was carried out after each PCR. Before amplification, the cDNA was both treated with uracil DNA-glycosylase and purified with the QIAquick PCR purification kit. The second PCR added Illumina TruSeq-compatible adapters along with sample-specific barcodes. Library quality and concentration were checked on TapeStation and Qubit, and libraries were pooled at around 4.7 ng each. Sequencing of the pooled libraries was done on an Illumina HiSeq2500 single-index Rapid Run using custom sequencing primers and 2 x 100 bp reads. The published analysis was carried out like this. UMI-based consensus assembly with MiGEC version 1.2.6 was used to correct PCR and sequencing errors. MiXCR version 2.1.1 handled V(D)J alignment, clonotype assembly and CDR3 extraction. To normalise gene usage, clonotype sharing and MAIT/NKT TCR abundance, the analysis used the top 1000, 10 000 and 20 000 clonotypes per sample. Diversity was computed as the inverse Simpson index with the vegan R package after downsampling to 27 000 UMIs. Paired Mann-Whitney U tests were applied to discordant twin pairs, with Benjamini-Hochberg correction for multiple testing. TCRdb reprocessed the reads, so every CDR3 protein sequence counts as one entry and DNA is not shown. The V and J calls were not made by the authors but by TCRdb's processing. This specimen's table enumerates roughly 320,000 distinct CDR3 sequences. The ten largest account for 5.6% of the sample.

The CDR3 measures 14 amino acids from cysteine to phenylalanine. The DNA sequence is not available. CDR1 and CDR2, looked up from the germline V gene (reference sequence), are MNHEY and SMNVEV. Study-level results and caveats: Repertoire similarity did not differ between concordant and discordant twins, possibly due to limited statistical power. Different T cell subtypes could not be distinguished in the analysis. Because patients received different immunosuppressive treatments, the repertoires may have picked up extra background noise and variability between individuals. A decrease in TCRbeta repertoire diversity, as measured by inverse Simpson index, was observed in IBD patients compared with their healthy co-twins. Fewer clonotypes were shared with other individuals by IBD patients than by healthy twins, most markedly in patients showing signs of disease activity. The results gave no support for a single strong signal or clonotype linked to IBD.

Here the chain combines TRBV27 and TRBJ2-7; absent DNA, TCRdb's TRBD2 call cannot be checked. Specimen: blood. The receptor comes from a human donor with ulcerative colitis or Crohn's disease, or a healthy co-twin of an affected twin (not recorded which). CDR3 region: CASSRLARIYEQYF.